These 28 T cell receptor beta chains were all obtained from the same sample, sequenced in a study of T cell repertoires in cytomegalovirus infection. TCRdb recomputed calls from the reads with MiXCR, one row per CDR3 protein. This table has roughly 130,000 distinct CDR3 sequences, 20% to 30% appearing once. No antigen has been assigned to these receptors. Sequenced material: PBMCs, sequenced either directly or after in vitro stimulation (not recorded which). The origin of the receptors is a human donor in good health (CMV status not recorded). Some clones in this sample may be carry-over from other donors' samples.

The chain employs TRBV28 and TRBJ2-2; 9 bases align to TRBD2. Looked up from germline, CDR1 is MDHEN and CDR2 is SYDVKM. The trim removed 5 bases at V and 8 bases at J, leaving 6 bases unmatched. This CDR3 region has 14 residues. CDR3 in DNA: TGTGCCAGCAGTAAAATAGCGGGAGCTGGGGAGCTGTTTTTT. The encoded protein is CASSKIAGAGELFF.

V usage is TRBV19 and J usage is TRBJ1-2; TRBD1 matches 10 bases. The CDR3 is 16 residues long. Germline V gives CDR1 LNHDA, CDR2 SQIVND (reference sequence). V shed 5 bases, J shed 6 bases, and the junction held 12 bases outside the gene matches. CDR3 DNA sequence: TGTGCCAGTAGTTTTTCCGGGACAGGGGCGATCGATGGCTACACCTTC. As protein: CASSFSGTGAIDGYTF.

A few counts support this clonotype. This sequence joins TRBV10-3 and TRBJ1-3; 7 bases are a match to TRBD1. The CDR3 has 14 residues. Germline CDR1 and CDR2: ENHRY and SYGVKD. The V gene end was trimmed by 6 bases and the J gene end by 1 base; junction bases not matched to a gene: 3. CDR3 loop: CAISIQGSGNTIYF. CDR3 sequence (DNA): TGTGCCATCAGCATACAGGGGTCTGGAAACACCATATATTTT.

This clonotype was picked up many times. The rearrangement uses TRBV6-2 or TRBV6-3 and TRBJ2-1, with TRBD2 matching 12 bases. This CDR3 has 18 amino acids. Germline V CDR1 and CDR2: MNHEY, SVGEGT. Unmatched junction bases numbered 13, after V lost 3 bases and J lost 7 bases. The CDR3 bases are TGTGCCAGCAGTTATCCCTTATTGACTAGCGGGAGTTGGAATGAGCAGTTCTTC. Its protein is CASSYPLLTSGSWNEQFF.

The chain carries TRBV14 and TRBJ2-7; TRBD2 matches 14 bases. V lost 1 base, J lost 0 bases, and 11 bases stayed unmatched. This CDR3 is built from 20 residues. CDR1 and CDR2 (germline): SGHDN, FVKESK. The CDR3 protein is CASSQGGRLAGGPGSYEQYV. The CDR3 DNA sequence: TGTGCCAGCAGCCAAGGTGGACGACTAGCGGGAGGGCCGGGCTCCTACGAGCAGTACGTC.

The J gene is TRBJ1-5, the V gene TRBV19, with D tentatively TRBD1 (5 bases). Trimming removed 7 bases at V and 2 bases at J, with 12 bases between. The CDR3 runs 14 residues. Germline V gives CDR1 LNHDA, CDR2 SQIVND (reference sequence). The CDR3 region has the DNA TGTGCCAGTAACCCAGGGATGGGCAATCAGCCCCAGCATTTT. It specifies CASNPGMGNQPQHF.

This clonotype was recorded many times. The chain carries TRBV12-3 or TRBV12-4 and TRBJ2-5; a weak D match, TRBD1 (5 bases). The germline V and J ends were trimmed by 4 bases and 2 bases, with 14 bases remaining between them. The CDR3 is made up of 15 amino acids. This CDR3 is CASSSITGTQETQYF. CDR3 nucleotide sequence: TGTGCCAGCAGTTCGATAACAGGCACTCAAGAGACCCAGTACTTC.

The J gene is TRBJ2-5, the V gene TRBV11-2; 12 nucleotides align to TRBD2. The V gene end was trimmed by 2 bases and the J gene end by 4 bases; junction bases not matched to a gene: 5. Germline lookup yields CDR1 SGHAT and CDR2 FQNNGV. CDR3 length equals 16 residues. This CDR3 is CASSLFELAGGETQYF. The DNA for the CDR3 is TGTGCCAGCAGCTTATTCGAACTAGCGGGAGGAGAGACCCAGTACTTC.

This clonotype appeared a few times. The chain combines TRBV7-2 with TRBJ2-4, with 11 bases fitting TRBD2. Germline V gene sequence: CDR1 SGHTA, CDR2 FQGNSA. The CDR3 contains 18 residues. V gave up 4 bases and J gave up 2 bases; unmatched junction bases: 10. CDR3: CASSWVAGGGGPKNIQYF. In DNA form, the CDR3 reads TGTGCCAGCAGCTGGGTAGCGGGAGGGGGTGGACCCAAAAACATTCAGTACTTC.

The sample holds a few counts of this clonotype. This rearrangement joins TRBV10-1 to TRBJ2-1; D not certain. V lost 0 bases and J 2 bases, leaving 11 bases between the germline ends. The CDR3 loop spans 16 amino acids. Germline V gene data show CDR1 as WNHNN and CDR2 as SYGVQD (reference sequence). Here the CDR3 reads CASSESASFPYNEQFF. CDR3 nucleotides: TGCGCCAGCAGTGAGTCGGCCAGCTTTCCCTACAATGAGCAGTTCTTC.

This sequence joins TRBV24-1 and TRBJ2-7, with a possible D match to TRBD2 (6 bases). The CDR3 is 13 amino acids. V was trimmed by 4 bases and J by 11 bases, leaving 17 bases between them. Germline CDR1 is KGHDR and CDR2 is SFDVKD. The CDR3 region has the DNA TGTGCCACCAGTGAGCGGGAACCCGGCAAGGAGTACGTC. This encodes CATSEREPGKEYV.

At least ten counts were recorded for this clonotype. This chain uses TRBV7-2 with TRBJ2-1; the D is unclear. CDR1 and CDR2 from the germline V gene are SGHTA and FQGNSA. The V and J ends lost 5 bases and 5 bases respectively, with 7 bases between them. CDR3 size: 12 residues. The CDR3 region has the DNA TGTGCCAGCAGCCCGTCTGACAATGAGCAGTTCTTC. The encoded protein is CASSPSDNEQFF.

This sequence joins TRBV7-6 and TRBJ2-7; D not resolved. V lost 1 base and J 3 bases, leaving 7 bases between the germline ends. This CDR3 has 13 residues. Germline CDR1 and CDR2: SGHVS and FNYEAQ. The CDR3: CASSLESGYEQYF. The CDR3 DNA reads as TGTGCCAGCAGCTTAGAGTCCGGCTACGAGCAGTACTTC.

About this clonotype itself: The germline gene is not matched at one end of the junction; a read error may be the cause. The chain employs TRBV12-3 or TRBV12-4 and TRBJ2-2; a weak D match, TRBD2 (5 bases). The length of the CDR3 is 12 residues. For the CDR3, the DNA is TGTGCCAGCAGCCCCGGGATCGGGGAGCTGTTGTTT. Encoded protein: CASSPGIGELLF.

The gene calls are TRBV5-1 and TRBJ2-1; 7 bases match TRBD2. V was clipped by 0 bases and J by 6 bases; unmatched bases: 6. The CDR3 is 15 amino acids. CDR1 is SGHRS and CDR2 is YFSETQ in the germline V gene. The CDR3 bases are TGCGCCAGCAGCTTGGGGGGGACTACTATCAATGAGCAGTTCTTC. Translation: CASSLGGTTINEQFF.

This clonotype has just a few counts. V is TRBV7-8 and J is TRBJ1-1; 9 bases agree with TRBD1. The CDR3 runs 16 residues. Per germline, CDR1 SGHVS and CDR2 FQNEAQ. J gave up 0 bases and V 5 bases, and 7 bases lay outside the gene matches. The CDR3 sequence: CASSPPGQGVNTEAFF. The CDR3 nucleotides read TGTGCCAGCAGCCCCCCGGGACAGGGAGTGAACACTGAAGCTTTCTTT.

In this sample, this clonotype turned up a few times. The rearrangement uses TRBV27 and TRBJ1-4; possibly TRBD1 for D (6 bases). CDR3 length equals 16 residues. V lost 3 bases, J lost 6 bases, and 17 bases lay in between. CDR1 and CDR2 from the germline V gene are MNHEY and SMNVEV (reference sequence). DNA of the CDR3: TGTGCCAGCAGTTTTCTATCTTCCAGGGGTGATGAAAAACTGTTTTTT. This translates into CASSFLSSRGDEKLFF.

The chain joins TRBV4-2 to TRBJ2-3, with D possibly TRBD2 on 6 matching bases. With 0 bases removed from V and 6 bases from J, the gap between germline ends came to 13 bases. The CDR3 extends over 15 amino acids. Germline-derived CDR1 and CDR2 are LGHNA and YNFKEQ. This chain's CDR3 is CASSQDQLAMDTQYF. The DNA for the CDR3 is TGTGCCAGCAGCCAAGATCAACTAGCTATGGATACGCAGTATTTT.

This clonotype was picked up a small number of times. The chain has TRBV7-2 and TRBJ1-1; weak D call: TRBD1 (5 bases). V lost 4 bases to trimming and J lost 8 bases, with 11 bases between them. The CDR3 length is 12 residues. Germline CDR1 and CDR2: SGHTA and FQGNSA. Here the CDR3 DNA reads TGTGCCAGCAGCTGGATGGGGCAGGAAGCTTTCTTT. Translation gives CASSWMGQEAFF.

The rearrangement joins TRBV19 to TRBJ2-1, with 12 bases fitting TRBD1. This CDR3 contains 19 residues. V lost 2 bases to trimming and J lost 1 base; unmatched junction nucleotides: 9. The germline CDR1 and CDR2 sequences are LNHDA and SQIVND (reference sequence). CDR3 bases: TGTGCCAGTAGTATATCGGGGACAGGGGGCATCGGGTCCTACAATGAGCAGTTCTTC. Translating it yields CASSISGTGGIGSYNEQFF.

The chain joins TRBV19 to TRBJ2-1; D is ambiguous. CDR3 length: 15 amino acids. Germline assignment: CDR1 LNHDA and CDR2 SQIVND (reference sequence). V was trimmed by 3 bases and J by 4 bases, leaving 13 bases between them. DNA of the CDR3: TGTGCCAGTAGTATTGTGGGAAACACGTACAATGAGCAGTTCTTC. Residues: CASSIVGNTYNEQFF.

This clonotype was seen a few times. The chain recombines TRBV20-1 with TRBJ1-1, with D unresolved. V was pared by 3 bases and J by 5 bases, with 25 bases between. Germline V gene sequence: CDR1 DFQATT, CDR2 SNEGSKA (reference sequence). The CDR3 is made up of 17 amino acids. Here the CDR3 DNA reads TGCAGTGCTAGTTTAGGGAGGGAGGGTTGGGCTAAGACTGAAGCTTTCTTT. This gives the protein CSASLGREGWAKTEAFF.

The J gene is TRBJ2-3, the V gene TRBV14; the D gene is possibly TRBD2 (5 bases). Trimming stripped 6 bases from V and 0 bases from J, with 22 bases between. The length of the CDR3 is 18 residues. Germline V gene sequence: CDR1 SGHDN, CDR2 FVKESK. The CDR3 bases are TGTGCCAGCAGTAATTACGGTGGCCGAGGGCCTAGCACAGATACGCAGTATTTT. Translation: CASSNYGGRGPSTDTQYF.

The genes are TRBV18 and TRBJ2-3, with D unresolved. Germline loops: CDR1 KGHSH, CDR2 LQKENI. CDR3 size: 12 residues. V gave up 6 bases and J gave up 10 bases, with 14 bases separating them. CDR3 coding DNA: TGTGCCAGCTCCCTTATCGAGGTGGCGCAGTATTTT. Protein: CASSLIEVAQYF.

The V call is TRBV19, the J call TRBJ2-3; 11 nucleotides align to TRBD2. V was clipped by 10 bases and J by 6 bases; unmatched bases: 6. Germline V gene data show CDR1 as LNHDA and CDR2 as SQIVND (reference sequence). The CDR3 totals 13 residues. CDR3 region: CATTSGSWDTQYF. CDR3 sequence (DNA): TGTGCCACCACTAGCGGGAGTTGGGATACGCAGTATTTT.

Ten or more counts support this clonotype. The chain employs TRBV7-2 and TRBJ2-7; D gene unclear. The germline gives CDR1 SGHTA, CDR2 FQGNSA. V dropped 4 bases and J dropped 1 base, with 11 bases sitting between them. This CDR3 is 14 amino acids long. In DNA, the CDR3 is TGTGCCAGCAGCTCCCTGACTGGATCCTACGAGCAGTACTTC. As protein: CASSSLTGSYEQYF. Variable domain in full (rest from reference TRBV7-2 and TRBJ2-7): GAGVSQSPSNKVTEKGKDVELRCDPISGHTALYWYRQSLGQGLEFLIYFQGNSAPDKSGLPSDRFSAERTGGSVSTLTIQRTQQEDSAVYLCASSSLTGSYEQYFGPGTRLTVT.

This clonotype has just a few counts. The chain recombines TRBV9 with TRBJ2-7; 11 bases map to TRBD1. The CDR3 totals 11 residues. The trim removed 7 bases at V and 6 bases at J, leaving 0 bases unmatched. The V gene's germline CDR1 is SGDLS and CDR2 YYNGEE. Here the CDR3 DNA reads TGTGCCAGCGGGACAGGGGGCGAGCAGTACTTC. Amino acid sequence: CASGTGGEQYF.

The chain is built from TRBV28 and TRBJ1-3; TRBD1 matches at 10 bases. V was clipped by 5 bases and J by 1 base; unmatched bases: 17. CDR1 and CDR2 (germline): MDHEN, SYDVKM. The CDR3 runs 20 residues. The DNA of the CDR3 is TGTGCCAGCAGTACATACACCGGGACAGGGGCTGTGATTTCTGGAAACACCATATATTTT. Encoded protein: CASSTYTGTGAVISGNTIYF.